A single TCR beta chain is shown here with its context. The antigen remains undetermined. Amplified regions were TCR beta CDR3 sequences from RNA transcripts. Primed by the HTBI set, a first-round RT-PCR was run on the TCR CDR3. TCRdb used MiXCR to reprocess the multiplex PCR reads, holding one entry per CDR3 protein. The profile shows hundreds of thousands of distinct CDR3 sequences, around 45% of them singletons. This entry comes from a study of T cells in Graves' hyperthyroidism and ophthalmopathy. General study results and limits: Most clonotypes that expanded in the thyroid above 0.001 also showed up in blood.

Sequenced material: peripheral blood or thyroid tissue (not recorded which). This sequence originates from a woman aged 18-30 years with Graves' hyperthyroidism.

The CDR3 reads CASRSRGTIAYEQYF. The CDR3 DNA sequence: TGTGCCAGCCGCTCCAGGGGGACAATCGCCTACGAGCAGTACTTC. The chain carries TRBV7-9 and TRBJ2-7; 7 nucleotides line up with TRBD1. Germline loops: CDR1 SEHNR, CDR2 FQNEAQ (reference sequence). CDR3 size: 15 residues. The V segment lost 8 bases and the J segment 2 bases; nucleotides outside the gene matches: 12.